The 18 T cell receptor beta chains listed next were all sequenced from one sample in a study of cytomegalovirus exposure and HLA in healthy donors. Profiled with immunoSEQ multiplex PCR; TCRdb holds only in-frame clones, not every one. The sample shows 90,000 to 150,000 clones, roughly 88% of them seen only once. Sequenced: PBMCs. These receptor sequences come from a man younger than 35 in good health and CMV-seronegative.

J is TRBJ1-1 and V is TRBV5-1; D is unresolved. V shed 7 bases and J shed 0 bases, with 10 bases lying between them. Germline-derived CDR1 and CDR2 are SGHRS and YFSETQ. The CDR3 is made up of 13 amino acids. The CDR3 reads CASRGGMNTEAFF. CDR3 bases: TGCGCCAGCCGGGGAGGGATGAACACTGAAGCTTTCTTT.

The J gene is TRBJ2-5, the V gene TRBV5-1, with D tentatively TRBD2 (7 bases). V gave up 4 bases and J gave up 0 bases, with 13 bases separating them. This CDR3 has 15 residues. The V gene's germline CDR1 is SGHRS and CDR2 YFSETQ. CDR3 DNA sequence: TGCGCCAGCAGCGTTGGGGGGGGCAACCAAGAGACCCAGTACTTC. It specifies CASSVGGGNQETQYF.

V is TRBV7-9 and J is TRBJ2-1; the D is unclear. Trimming shortened V by 5 bases and J by 1 base, and 12 bases separated the two germline ends. From germline, CDR1 is SEHNR and CDR2 FQNEAQ (reference sequence). The CDR3 loop spans 15 amino acids. Written as DNA, the CDR3 is TGTGCCAGCAGCCGTGAGCTCGATTCCTACAATGAGCAGTTCTTC. This sequence encodes CASSRELDSYNEQFF.

The rearrangement joins TRBV7-2 to TRBJ2-1; 7 positions match TRBD1. The CDR3 has 15 residues. Germline V gene sequence: CDR1 SGHTA, CDR2 FQGNSA. V lost 5 bases to trimming and J lost 6 bases; unmatched junction nucleotides: 10. The CDR3 sequence: CASSRRQGSANEQFF. The CDR3 nucleotides are TGTGCCAGCAGCCGCCGACAGGGTTCAGCCAATGAGCAGTTCTTC.

The V and J genes are TRBV19 and TRBJ1-6; TRBD1 matches 7 bases. V lost 4 bases to trimming and J lost 9 bases; unmatched junction nucleotides: 6. The CDR3 consists of 14 residues. Germline V gives CDR1 LNHDA, CDR2 SQIVND (reference sequence). Here the CDR3 reads CASSTTGRSSPLHF. The CDR3 DNA follows: TGTGCCAGTAGTACGACAGGGAGAAGTTCACCCCTCCACTTT.

The J gene is TRBJ2-6, the V gene TRBV7-6, with D hard to call. CDR3 size: 15 residues. V was shortened by 2 bases and J by 1 base, with 6 bases between the two germline ends. CDR1 SGHVS and CDR2 FNYEAQ come from the germline V gene. In DNA, the CDR3 is TGTGCCAGCAGCTTACGGAGTTCTGGGGCCAACGTCCTGACTTTC. This gives the protein CASSLRSSGANVLTF.

This chain uses TRBV10-3 with TRBJ1-1, with TRBD1 identical over 9 bases. This CDR3 has 15 amino acids. With 2 bases clipped from V and 3 bases from J, the junction kept 4 bases outside the gene matches. CDR1 and CDR2 from the germline V gene are ENHRY and SYGVKD. The CDR3 coding sequence is TGTGCCATCAGTGAGGGGACAGGGCGGGACACTGAAGCTTTCTTT. Residues: CAISEGTGRDTEAFF.

This rearrangement joins TRBV7-9 to TRBJ2-7, with D possibly TRBD2 on 6 matching bases. The CDR3 is made up of 12 amino acids. V was pared by 8 bases and J by 3 bases, with 11 bases between. Germline V lookup: CDR1 SEHNR, CDR2 FQNEAQ (reference sequence). In DNA form, the CDR3 reads TGTGCCAGCGGGACTTGGGGCTACGAGCAGTACTTC. This translates into CASGTWGYEQYF.

This clone has a single count. V and J are TRBV7-9 and TRBJ2-7; 10 bases are a match to TRBD1. The V and J ends lost 4 bases and 6 bases, in that order; junction bases with no gene match: 6. The CDR3 is 14 residues long. Per the germline V gene, CDR1 is SEHNR and CDR2 is FQNEAQ (reference sequence). The CDR3 DNA is TGTGCCAGCAGCTCGCCGGGACAGGGGTCCGAGCAGTACTTC. Translation gives CASSSPGQGSEQYF.

This clone was recorded once. The CDR3 is CASSLVASTDTQYF. The CDR3 DNA is TGTGCCAGCAGCCTCGTGGCAAGCACAGATACGCAGTATTTT. The chain carries TRBV7-9 and TRBJ2-3; unclear D gene. CDR1 is SEHNR, CDR2 FQNEAQ, per germline (reference sequence). The CDR3 has 14 residues. Trimming took 5 bases from V and 0 from J, leaving 9 bases between them.

This chain's CDR3 is CAIGPGQGSYEQYF. The CDR3 nucleotides read TGTGCCATCGGACCGGGACAGGGCAGCTACGAGCAGTACTTC. The V gene is TRBV10-3, the J gene TRBJ2-7; 9 bases align to TRBD1. This CDR3 contains 14 residues. V lost 8 bases to trimming and J lost 3 bases; unmatched junction nucleotides: 8. Germline V CDR1 and CDR2: ENHRY, SYGVKD.

This clone was found once. V and J are TRBV5-1 and TRBJ1-1, with D tentatively TRBD1 (6 bases). The ends were cut back, 1 base at V and 7 bases at J, with 14 bases in the middle. The length of the CDR3 is 14 residues. Per germline, CDR1 SGHRS and CDR2 YFSETQ. The CDR3 reads CASSLLGGAGEAFF. In DNA form, the CDR3 reads TGCGCCAGCAGCTTGTTAGGGGGGGCTGGTGAAGCTTTCTTT.

This chain joins TRBV5-1 and TRBJ2-1, with 14 bases matching TRBD2. CDR3 length: 15 residues. J was trimmed by 6 bases and V by 3 bases; bases with no gene match: 2. Germline assignment: CDR1 SGHRS and CDR2 YFSETQ. The CDR3 bases are TGCGCCAGCAGCTCGGGACTAGCGGGAGTCAATGAGCAGTTCTTC. This encodes CASSSGLAGVNEQFF.

The chain couples TRBV6-4 to TRBJ2-1; 7 bases align to TRBD2. The CDR3 extends over 15 amino acids. Germline-derived CDR1 and CDR2 are MRHNA and SNTAGT. Trimming cost V 5 bases and J 0 bases; bases outside gene matches: 4. CDR3 DNA sequence: TGTGCCAGCAGTCCTAGCGGTAACTCCTACAATGAGCAGTTCTTC. This translates into CASSPSGNSYNEQFF.

The chain is built from TRBV13 and TRBJ2-1, with D possibly matching TRBD1 (5 bases). Germline V lookup: CDR1 PRHDT, CDR2 FYEKMQ (reference sequence). CDR3 length: 17 amino acids. The V end was cut by 3 bases, the J end by 6 bases, with 21 bases between. CDR3 DNA: TGTGCCAGCAGCTTTTTTCTGCGACAGAAAGTCATCAATGAGCAGTTCTTC. This codes for CASSFFLRQKVINEQFF.

On this clone: One end of the junction is discordant with germline, which a read error may explain. The chain employs TRBV6-6 and TRBJ1-2; 9 bases align to TRBD1. This CDR3 spans 14 amino acids. The V gene's germline CDR1 is MNHNY and CDR2 SVGAGI (reference sequence). The CDR3 coding sequence is TGTGCCAGCAGTAACTCGGGACAGGGAGGAGTCTACACCTTC. It is translated as CASSNSGQGGVYTF.

The V call is TRBV10-3, the J call TRBJ2-7; D might be TRBD2 (6 bases). CDR1 and CDR2 from the germline V gene are ENHRY and SYGVKD. The V gene lost 7 bases and the J gene lost 0 bases, with 13 bases spanning the gap. The CDR3 is made up of 14 amino acids. The CDR3 bases are TGTGCCATCACTTCGACTAGGAGCTCCTACGAGCAGTACTTC. Translating it yields CAITSTRSSYEQYF.

This chain uses TRBV6-5 with TRBJ2-7, with D uncertain. The germline V gene encodes CDR1 MNHEY and CDR2 SVGAGI. The CDR3 has 11 amino acids. Trimming shortened V by 5 bases and J by 5 bases, and 7 bases separated the two germline ends. The CDR3 spells CASSLSHEQYF. The CDR3 DNA is TGTGCCAGCAGTCTTTCCCACGAGCAGTACTTC.